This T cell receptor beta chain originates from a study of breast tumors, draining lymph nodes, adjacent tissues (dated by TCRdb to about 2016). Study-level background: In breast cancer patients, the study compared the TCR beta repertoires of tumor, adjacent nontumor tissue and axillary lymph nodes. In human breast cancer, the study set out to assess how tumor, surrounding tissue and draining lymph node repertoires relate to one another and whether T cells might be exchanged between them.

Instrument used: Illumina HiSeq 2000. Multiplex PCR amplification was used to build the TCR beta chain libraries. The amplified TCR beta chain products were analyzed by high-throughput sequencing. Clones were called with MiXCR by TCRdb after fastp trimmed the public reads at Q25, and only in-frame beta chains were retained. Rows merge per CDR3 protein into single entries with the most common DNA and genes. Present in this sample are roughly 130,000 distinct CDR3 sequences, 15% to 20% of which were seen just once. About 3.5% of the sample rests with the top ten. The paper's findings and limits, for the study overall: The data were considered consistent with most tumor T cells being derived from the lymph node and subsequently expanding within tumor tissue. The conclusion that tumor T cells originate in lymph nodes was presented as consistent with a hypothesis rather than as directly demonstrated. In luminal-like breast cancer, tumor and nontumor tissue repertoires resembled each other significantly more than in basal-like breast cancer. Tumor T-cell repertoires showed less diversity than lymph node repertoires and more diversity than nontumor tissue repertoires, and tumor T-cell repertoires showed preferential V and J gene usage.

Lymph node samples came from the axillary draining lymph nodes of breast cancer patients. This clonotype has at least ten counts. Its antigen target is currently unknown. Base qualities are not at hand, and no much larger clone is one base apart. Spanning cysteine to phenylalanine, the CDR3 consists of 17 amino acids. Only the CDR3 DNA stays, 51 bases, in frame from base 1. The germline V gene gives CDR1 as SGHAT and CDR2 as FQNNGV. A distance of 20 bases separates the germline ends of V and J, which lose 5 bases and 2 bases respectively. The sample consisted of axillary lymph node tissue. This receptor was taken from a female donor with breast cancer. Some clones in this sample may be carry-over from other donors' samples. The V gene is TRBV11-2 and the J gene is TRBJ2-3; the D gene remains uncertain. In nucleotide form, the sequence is TGTGCCAGCAGCCCCTTGAGGACCTACTACGACACAGATACGCAGTATTTT. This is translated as CASSPLRTYYDTDTQYF.